This T cell receptor (beta chain) is from a study of blood T cell repertoires in COVID-19. The data were produced by immunoSEQ multiplex PCR, yet TCRdb's version contains in-frame clones alone and is incomplete. There are just over 80,000 clones in the sample; about 89% occur only once, and more than 0.9% lies in the top ten. The germline V gene encodes CDR1 SGHTA and CDR2 FQGNSA. With 5 bases removed from V and 0 bases from J, the gap between germline ends came to 8 bases. The CDR3 spans 13 residues. The chain carries TRBV7-2 and TRBJ2-7; no firm D call. This clonotype originated in a woman aged 45 to 65 with acute COVID-19. The sample consisted of PBMCs or T cells enriched from blood (not recorded which). The CDR3 region is CASSPPSSYEQYF. The CDR3 DNA is TGTGCCAGCAGCCCTCCGAGCTCCTACGAGCAGTACTTC.